The 25 T cell receptor beta chains below all came from one sample that was sequenced in a study of T cells in Graves' hyperthyroidism and ophthalmopathy. Amplified TCR beta CDR3 regions derived from RNA transcripts. An initial round of RT-PCR targeting the TCR CDR3 relied on the HTBI primer set. TCRdb fed the multiplex PCR reads into MiXCR, producing one record per CDR3 protein. The sample has 50,000 to 75,000 distinct CDR3 sequences; approximately 50% are singletons. Sample: blood. These receptors were collected from a woman in her twenties or thirties with Graves' ophthalmopathy.

In its sample, this clonotype is medium-sized. The chain is built from TRBV29-1 and TRBJ1-3; unclear D gene. Trimming took 6 bases from V and 3 from J, leaving 12 bases between them. Germline V lookup: CDR1 SQVTM, CDR2 ANQGSEA. The CDR3 extends over 13 amino acids. The DNA for the CDR3 is TGCAGCGTGAACGGTGGCGATGGAAACACCATATATTTT. Protein: CSVNGGDGNTIYF.

The chain combines TRBV20-1 with TRBJ2-7; 7 positions match TRBD1. The V gene end was trimmed by 6 bases and the J gene end by 3 bases; junction bases not matched to a gene: 5. From germline, CDR1 is DFQATT and CDR2 SNEGSKA (reference sequence). The CDR3 extends over 12 amino acids. Written as DNA, the CDR3 is TGCAGTGCCCGACAGGGAAGCTACGAGCAGTACTTC. Amino acid sequence: CSARQGSYEQYF.

Details on this clonotype: Lacking the conserved final phenylalanine or tryptophan, this CDR3 likely reflects a read error. The limits of the CDR3 on the DNA are not certain, so only TCRdb's listed CDR3 is given. The genes are TRBV7-9 and TRBJ1-6. Germline V lookup: CDR1 SEHNR, CDR2 FQNEAQ (reference sequence). The CDR3 numbers 11 amino acids, ends counted. Here the CDR3 reads CASSLTALSYN.

This sequence joins TRBV11-3 and TRBJ1-5, with TRBD1 matching 7 bases. Germline loops: CDR1 SGHNT, CDR2 YENEEA. CDR3 size: 13 residues. Trimming cost V 11 bases and J 4 bases; bases outside gene matches: 8. The CDR3 DNA follows: TGTGCCCAGGAGGGGGCGCGGAATCAGCCCCAGCATTTT. It encodes CAQEGARNQPQHF.

This clonotype was recorded at least ten times. This chain's CDR3 is CASRARIAGGTDTQYF. The CDR3 nucleotides are TGTGCCAGCAGGGCCCGAATAGCGGGAGGCACAGATACGCAGTATTTT. The chain links TRBV28 to TRBJ2-3; TRBD2 agrees at 9 bases. Germline CDR1 MDHEN, CDR2 SYDVKM. After removal of 6 bases from V and 1 base from J, the junction contained 8 bases not matched to a gene. The CDR3 totals 16 residues.

The gene calls are TRBV7-6 and TRBJ1-5, with 10 bases that match TRBD1. The CDR3 runs 15 residues. V trimming: 1 base; J trimming: 6 bases; junction bases outside the gene matches: 3. Germline V lookup: CDR1 SGHVS, CDR2 FNYEAQ. CDR3 protein: CASSLGTGGGQPQHF. CDR3 coding DNA: TGTGCCAGCAGCTTAGGGACAGGGGGAGGTCAGCCCCAGCATTTT.

This clonotype was recorded many times. The chain recombines TRBV20-1 with TRBJ1-6, with 7 bases that match TRBD1. The CDR3 spans 16 residues. Germline V gene data show CDR1 as DFQATT and CDR2 as SNEGSKA (reference sequence). V lost 0 bases and J lost 8; bases outside the gene matches: 10. CDR3 in DNA: TGCAGTGCTAGAGATGTTCTCGGACAGGTCTATTCACCCCTCCACTTT. Encoded protein: CSARDVLGQVYSPLHF.

CDR3 sequence (DNA): TGTGCCAGCAGGAGAGGGGAGAATCAGCCCCAGCATTTT. It specifies CASRRGENQPQHF. The chain combines TRBV7-9 with TRBJ1-5; tentatively, D is TRBD1 (5 bases). CDR1 and CDR2 from the germline V gene are SEHNR and FQNEAQ (reference sequence). Deletions cut 6 bases from V and 4 bases from J, with 10 bases between. The CDR3 is made up of 13 amino acids.

The chain uses TRBV7-9 and TRBJ2-1, with unresolved D. V was clipped by 1 base and J by 11 bases, with 9 bases between them. The CDR3 runs to 12 residues. In germline, CDR1 is SEHNR, CDR2 FQNEAQ (reference sequence). CDR3 sequence reads: CASSLVKYQQFF. The DNA of the CDR3 is TGTGCCAGCAGCTTAGTCAAGTATCAGCAGTTCTTC.

This clonotype occurred many times. The chain combines TRBV29-1 with TRBJ2-2; TRBD1 agrees at 8 bases. Germline trimming cut 1 base from V and 6 bases from J; bases unmatched to any gene: 4. CDR1 and CDR2 (germline): SQVTM, ANQGSEA. The CDR3 runs 14 residues. The CDR3: CSVEGTGLAGELFF. The CDR3 coding sequence is TGCAGCGTTGAAGGGACAGGGTTGGCCGGGGAGCTGTTTTTT.

This rearrangement joins TRBV7-9 to TRBJ2-3, with TRBD1 matching over 9 bases. Germline V CDR1 and CDR2: SEHNR, FQNEAQ (reference sequence). The CDR3 is 16 residues long. The V segment lost 4 bases and the J segment 11 bases; nucleotides outside the gene matches: 16. This CDR3 reads CASSSLPGQGSNEQYF. The CDR3 bases are TGTGCCAGCAGCTCATTGCCGGGACAGGGATCGAATGAGCAGTATTTT. The complete variable domain, with remaining parts taken from reference TRBV7-9 and TRBJ2-3, reads DTGVSQNPRHKITKRGQNVTFRCDPISEHNRLYWYRQTLGQGPEFLTYFQNEAQLEKSRLLSDRFSAERPKGSFSTLEIQRTEQGDSAMYLCASSSLPGQGSNEQYFGPGTRLTVL.

This clonotype was counted many times. The chain couples TRBV28 to TRBJ1-2; D not resolved. Trimming stripped 7 bases from V and 2 bases from J, with 8 bases between. Germline values: CDR1 MDHEN, CDR2 SYDVKM. The CDR3 covers 12 residues. CDR3 sequence reads: CASNSGNYGYTF. In DNA form, the CDR3 reads TGTGCCAGCAATTCCGGAAACTATGGCTACACCTTC.

V usage is TRBV20-1 and J usage is TRBJ1-5, with D possibly being TRBD1 (5 bases). Trimming pared 2 bases from V and 8 bases from J, leaving 22 bases between. This CDR3 contains 16 residues. Germline V lookup: CDR1 DFQATT, CDR2 SNEGSKA (reference sequence). CDR3 sequence reads: CSARKSGLAGVKPQHF. In DNA, the CDR3 is TGCAGTGCTAGAAAATCGGGACTAGCGGGCGTCAAGCCCCAGCATTTT.

This clonotype was counted at least ten times. The J gene is TRBJ2-1, the V gene TRBV14, with 8 bases that match TRBD1. The trim removed 3 bases at V and 2 bases at J, leaving 6 bases unmatched. CDR1 and CDR2 from the germline V gene are SGHDN and FVKESK. The CDR3 has 16 amino acids. CDR3 DNA: TGTGCCAGCAGCCATGACAGGGGCCAAACCTACAATGAGCAGTTCTTC. Protein: CASSHDRGQTYNEQFF.

This clonotype came up many times. The rearrangement uses TRBV20-1 and TRBJ2-1; a weak D match, TRBD2 (5 bases). Between the trimmed V and J ends, which lost 0 bases and 6 bases, there was a span of 15 bases. Germline CDR1 and CDR2: DFQATT and SNEGSKA (reference sequence). The CDR3 is 15 residues long. The CDR3 DNA is TGCAGTGCTAGAGATCGGGATAGGGTCGGCAATGAGCAGTTCTTC. Its translation: CSARDRDRVGNEQFF.

The gene calls are TRBV5-6 and TRBJ2-3; D remains ambiguous. V was trimmed by 0 bases and J by 6 bases, leaving 8 bases between them. Germline values: CDR1 SGHDT, CDR2 YYEEEE. CDR3 size: 13 residues. As DNA, the CDR3 is TGTGCCAGCAGCTTGGTGGTCCAGGATACGCAGTATTTT. Amino acids: CASSLVVQDTQYF.

The rearrangement links TRBV11-2 to TRBJ2-7, with a weak D call TRBD2 (7 bases). Germline loops: CDR1 SGHAT, CDR2 FQNNGV. The length of the CDR3 is 15 residues. The V end was cut by 7 bases, the J end by 6 bases, with 22 bases between. CDR3 nucleotides: TGTGCCAGCAACCCCCTCCGGGGGGCGGTTTCCGAGCAGTACTTC. Its protein is CASNPLRGAVSEQYF.

This clonotype has a count of ten or more. V usage is TRBV20-1 and J usage is TRBJ2-7; tentatively, D is TRBD2 (5 bases). The V gene lost 2 bases and the J gene lost 2 bases, with 16 bases spanning the gap. Germline values: CDR1 DFQATT, CDR2 SNEGSKA (reference sequence). CDR3 length: 15 residues. This CDR3 is CSARSVGVGPYEQYF. CDR3 DNA sequence: TGCAGTGCTAGATCGGTGGGAGTAGGCCCCTACGAGCAGTACTTC.

This clonotype showed up many times. The chain has TRBV10-2 and TRBJ2-7; TRBD1 agrees at 7 bases. The CDR3 is 14 residues long. Trimming at V came to 6 bases and at J to 0 bases, leaving 5 bases not matched to a gene. Germline assignment: CDR1 WSHSY and CDR2 SAAADI. This CDR3 reads CASRPGQYSYEQYF. For the CDR3, the DNA is TGCGCCAGCAGACCGGGACAGTACTCCTACGAGCAGTACTTC.

The chain is built from TRBV7-9 and TRBJ2-5; D assignment may be TRBD1 or TRBD2 (6 bases each). Trimming left V 1 base short and J 0 bases short, with 15 bases between. The CDR3 has 17 residues. Looked up from germline, CDR1 is SEHNR and CDR2 is FQNEAQ (reference sequence). CDR3 amino acids: CASSLVLGGRDQETQYF. DNA of the CDR3: TGTGCCAGCAGCTTAGTCCTGGGGGGCCGTGACCAAGAGACCCAGTACTTC.

The gene calls are TRBV20-1 and TRBJ1-5; D is unresolved. V lost 7 bases and J 1 base, leaving 14 bases between the germline ends. The CDR3 extends over 14 amino acids. The germline V gene encodes CDR1 DFQATT and CDR2 SNEGSKA (reference sequence). The CDR3, as DNA: TGCAGTGAGATACGGGGTGGGAGCAATCAGCCCCAGCATTTT. Translating gives CSEIRGGSNQPQHF.

This clonotype was counted ten times or more. The chain is built from TRBV27 and TRBJ2-7; 8 bases fit TRBD2. This CDR3 comprises 15 residues. Losses at the gene ends were 2 bases for V and 3 bases for J; bases not matched to a gene: 6. Germline V lookup: CDR1 MNHEY, CDR2 SMNVEV (reference sequence). CDR3 residues: CASSLKSSGFYEQYF. In DNA, the CDR3 is TGTGCCAGCAGTTTAAAGTCTAGCGGGTTCTACGAGCAGTACTTC.

This chain joins TRBV20-1 and TRBJ2-7, with 9 positions matching TRBD1. Trimming at V came to 2 bases and at J to 1 base, leaving 6 bases not matched to a gene. The germline CDR1 and CDR2 sequences are DFQATT and SNEGSKA (reference sequence). The CDR3 spans 15 residues. The CDR3 DNA sequence: TGCAGTGCTAGAATTACAGGGACAGGGTCCTACGAGCAGTACTTC. It specifies CSARITGTGSYEQYF.

This clonotype came up many times. This chain uses TRBV5-4 with TRBJ2-1, with 7 bases matching TRBD1. CDR1 SGHNT and CDR2 YYREEE come from the germline V gene (reference sequence). The V segment lost 3 bases and the J segment 0 bases; nucleotides outside the gene matches: 3. The CDR3 length is 15 residues. The CDR3 loop reads CASSSDRSSYNEQFF. Written as DNA, the CDR3 is TGTGCCAGCAGCTCGGACAGGAGCTCCTACAATGAGCAGTTCTTC. Drawing the rest from reference TRBV5-4 and TRBJ2-1, the complete variable domain is ETGVTQSPTHLIKTRGQQVTLRCSSQSGHNTVSWYQQALGQGPQFIFQYYREEENGRGNFPPRFSGLQFPNYSSELNVNALELDDSALYLCASSSDRSSYNEQFFGPGTRLTVL.

This clonotype has ten or more counts. This sequence joins TRBV28 and TRBJ2-1, with D perhaps TRBD1 or TRBD2 (5 bases each). Trimming took 5 bases from V and 2 from J, leaving 16 bases between them. Germline-derived CDR1 and CDR2 are MDHEN and SYDVKM. The CDR3 extends over 16 amino acids. CDR3 nucleotides: TGTGCCAGCAGTCCGTTGGGGACGGGCCCCTACAATGAGCAGTTCTTC. Translation gives CASSPLGTGPYNEQFF.